The sample holds a few counts of the clone carrying this T cell receptor (beta chain). Its antigen remains unknown. The entry originates in a study of response to subunit inactivated influenza vaccine. Study-wide findings and caveats: A suggestion made by the authors is that each seasonal influenza vaccination recruits few new T cells.

V was shortened by 1 base and J by 4 bases, with 14 bases between the two germline ends. Germline V gene sequence: CDR1 SGHRS, CDR2 YFSETQ. This CDR3 has 15 residues. TCRdb reprocessed the RT-PCR reads via MiXCR and lists one record per CDR3 protein. Of more than 700,000 distinct CDR3 sequences listed, 21% are singletons. V is TRBV5-1 and J is TRBJ1-2, with D perhaps TRBD1 (6 bases). This sample comprised PBMCs from blood, obtained 4 to 6 days after vaccination. This TCR was sampled from a man aged 50-59 years who received an inactivated influenza vaccine. The CDR3 loop reads CASSLQQGNLYGYTF. CDR3 bases: TGCGCCAGCAGCTTGCAACAGGGAAATCTCTATGGCTACACCTTC.